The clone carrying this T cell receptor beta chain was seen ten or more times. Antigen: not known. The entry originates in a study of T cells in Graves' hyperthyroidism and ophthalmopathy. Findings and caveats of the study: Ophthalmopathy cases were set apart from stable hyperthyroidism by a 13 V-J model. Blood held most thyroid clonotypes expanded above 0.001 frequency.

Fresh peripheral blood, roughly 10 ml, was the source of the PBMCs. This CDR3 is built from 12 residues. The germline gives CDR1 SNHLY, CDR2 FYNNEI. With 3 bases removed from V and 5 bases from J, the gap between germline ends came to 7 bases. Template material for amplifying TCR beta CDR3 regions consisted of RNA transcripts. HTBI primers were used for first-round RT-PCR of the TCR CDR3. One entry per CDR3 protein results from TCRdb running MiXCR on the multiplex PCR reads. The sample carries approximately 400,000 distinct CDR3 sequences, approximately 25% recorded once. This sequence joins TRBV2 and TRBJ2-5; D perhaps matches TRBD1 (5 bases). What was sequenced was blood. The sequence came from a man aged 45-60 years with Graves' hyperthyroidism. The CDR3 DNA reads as TGTGCCAGCAGTGACCCAGGGGAGACCCAGTACTTC. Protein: CASSDPGETQYF.